This entry features one T cell receptor beta chain sequence. This record belongs to a study of T cell changes during pregnancy in multiple sclerosis. V dropped 2 bases and J dropped 8; count of bases not matched to a gene: 1. CDR1 and CDR2 (germline): MNHEY, SVGAGI. CDR3 size: 13 residues. Clones were sequenced by immunoSEQ multiplex PCR, and TCRdb holds only the in-frame ones, with some missing. The sample includes some 93,000 clones, 91% of them seen just once. V usage is TRBV6-5 and J usage is TRBJ1-4; 8 nucleotides agree with TRBD1. Sequencing was performed on peripheral blood, taken after pregnancy. The sequence derives from a female donor in good health, enrolled as a control in a pregnancy study. CDR3 nucleotides: TGTGCCAGCAGTTACGGGGACAGGGAAAAACTGTTTTTT. Protein sequence: CASSYGDREKLFF.